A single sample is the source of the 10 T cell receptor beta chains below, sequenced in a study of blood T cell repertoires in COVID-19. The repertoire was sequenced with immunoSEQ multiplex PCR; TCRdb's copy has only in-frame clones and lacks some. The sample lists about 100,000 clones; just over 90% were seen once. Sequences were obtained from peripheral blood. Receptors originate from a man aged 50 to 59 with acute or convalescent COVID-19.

CDR3 sequence reads: CATSASSPSYEQYF. The CDR3 DNA is TGTGCCACCAGTGCGAGCTCTCCTTCCTACGAGCAGTACTTC. The chain uses TRBV24-1 and TRBJ2-7; D is ambiguous. V shed 5 bases and J shed 1 base, with 11 bases lying between them. CDR1 is KGHDR and CDR2 is SFDVKD in the germline V gene. The CDR3 extends over 14 amino acids.

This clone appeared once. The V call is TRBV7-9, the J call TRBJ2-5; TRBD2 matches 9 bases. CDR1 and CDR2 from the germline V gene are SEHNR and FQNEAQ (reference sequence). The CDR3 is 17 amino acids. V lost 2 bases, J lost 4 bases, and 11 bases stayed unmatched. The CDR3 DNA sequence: TGTGCCAGCAGCTTAACGGAGAGGCGGGAGGGGGTAGAGACCCAGTACTTC. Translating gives CASSLTERREGVETQYF. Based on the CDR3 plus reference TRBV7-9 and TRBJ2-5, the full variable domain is DTGVSQNPRHKITKRGQNVTFRCDPISEHNRLYWYRQTLGQGPEFLTYFQNEAQLEKSRLLSDRFSAERPKGSFSTLEIQRTEQGDSAMYLCASSLTERREGVETQYFGPGTRLLVL.

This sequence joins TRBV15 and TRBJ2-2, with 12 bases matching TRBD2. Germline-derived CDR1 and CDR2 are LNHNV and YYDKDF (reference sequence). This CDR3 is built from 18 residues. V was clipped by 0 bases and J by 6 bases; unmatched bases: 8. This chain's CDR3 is CATSRDLRLAGEPGELFF. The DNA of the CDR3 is TGTGCCACCAGCAGAGATCTAAGACTAGCGGGAGAACCCGGGGAGCTGTTTTTT.

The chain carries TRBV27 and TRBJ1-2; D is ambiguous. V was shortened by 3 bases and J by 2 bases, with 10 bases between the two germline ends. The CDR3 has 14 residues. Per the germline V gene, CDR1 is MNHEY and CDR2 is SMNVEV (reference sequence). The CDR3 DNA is TGTGCCAGCAGTTTTCTAACCGGGAACTATGGCTACACCTTC. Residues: CASSFLTGNYGYTF.

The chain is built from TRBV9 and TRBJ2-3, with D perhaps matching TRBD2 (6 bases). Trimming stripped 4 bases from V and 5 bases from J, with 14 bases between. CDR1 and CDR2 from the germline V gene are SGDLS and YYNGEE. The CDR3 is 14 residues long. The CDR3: CASSRRPRGDTQYF. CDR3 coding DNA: TGTGCCAGCAGCCGGCGGCCGCGGGGAGATACGCAGTATTTT.

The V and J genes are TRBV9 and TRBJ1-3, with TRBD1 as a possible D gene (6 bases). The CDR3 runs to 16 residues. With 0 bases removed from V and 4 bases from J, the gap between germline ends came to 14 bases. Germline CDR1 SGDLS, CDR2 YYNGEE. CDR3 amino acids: CASSVATQGLGNTIYF. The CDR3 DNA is TGTGCCAGCAGCGTAGCTACCCAGGGGTTAGGAAACACCATATATTTT.

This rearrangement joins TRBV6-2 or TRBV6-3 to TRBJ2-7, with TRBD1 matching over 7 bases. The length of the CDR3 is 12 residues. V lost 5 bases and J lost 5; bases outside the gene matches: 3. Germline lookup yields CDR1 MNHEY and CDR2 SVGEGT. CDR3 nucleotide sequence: TGTGCCAGCAGTCGTACAGGGGACGAGCAGTACTTC. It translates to CASSRTGDEQYF.

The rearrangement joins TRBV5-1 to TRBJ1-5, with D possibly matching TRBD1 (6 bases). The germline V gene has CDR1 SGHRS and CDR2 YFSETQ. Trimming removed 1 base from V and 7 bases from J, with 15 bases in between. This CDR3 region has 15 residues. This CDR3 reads CASSLSGAGEQPQHF. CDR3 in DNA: TGCGCCAGCAGCTTGAGCGGGGCAGGGGAACAGCCCCAGCATTTT.

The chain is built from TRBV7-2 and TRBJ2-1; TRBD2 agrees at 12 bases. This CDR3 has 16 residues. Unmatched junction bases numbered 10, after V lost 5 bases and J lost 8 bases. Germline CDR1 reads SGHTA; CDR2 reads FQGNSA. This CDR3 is CASSERTSGKNDEQFF. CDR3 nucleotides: TGTGCCAGCAGCGAACGGACTAGCGGGAAGAACGATGAGCAGTTCTTC.

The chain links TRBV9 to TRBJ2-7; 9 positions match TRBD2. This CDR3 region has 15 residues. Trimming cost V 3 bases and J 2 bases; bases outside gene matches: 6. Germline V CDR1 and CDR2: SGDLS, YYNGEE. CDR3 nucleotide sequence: TGTGCCAGCAGCGCCGGCGCTAGCGGGGCCTACGAGCAGTACTTC. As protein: CASSAGASGAYEQYF.